A selection of T cell receptor beta chains follows, all from one sample in a study of T cell changes during pregnancy in multiple sclerosis. This table comes from immunoSEQ multiplex PCR, and its TCRdb copy is limited to in-frame clones, with some not included. The sample lists some 81,000 clones; 89% were seen once. The specimen comprised peripheral blood, sampled before pregnancy. Receptors were obtained from a female donor with multiple sclerosis, enrolled in a pregnancy study. Each CDR3 is given with its conserved first and last residue. Each record gives: CDR3 length, clone size, J gene, V gene, D gene, CDR3 protein, CDR3 DNA. D genes are given only for firm matches. A clone size is listed for some rows: how often the clone was seen (once, few, many), or a class if it is expanded.

>14|NA|TRBJ2-7|TRBV5-1|TRBD2
CASSWGLAVDEQYF
TGCGCCAGCAGCTGGGGACTAGCGGTTGACGAGCAGTACTTC
>14|NA|TRBJ1-1|TRBV5-1|TRBD1
CASSTGTGGTEAFF
TGCGCCAGCAGCACCGGGACAGGGGGGACTGAAGCTTTCTTT
>13|NA|TRBJ1-1|TRBV2|NA
CASGSGGNTEAFF
TGTGCCAGTGGGTCCGGGGGGAACACTGAAGCTTTCTTT
>16|once|TRBJ1-3|TRBV7-6|NA
CASSGREASSGNTIYF
TGTGCCAGCAGCGGCAGGGAGGCGAGCTCTGGAAACACCATATATTTT
>14|NA|TRBJ2-7|TRBV6-5|NA
CASSYGDSTYEQYF
TGTGCCAGCAGTTATGGAGACAGTACCTACGAGCAGTACTTC
>13|NA|TRBJ2-7|TRBV6-5|NA
CASSYNLDYEQYF
TGTGCCAGCAGTTACAATTTAGACTACGAGCAGTACTTC
>14|NA|TRBJ2-5|TRBV5-6|NA
CASSSAGHRETQYF
TGTGCCAGCAGCTCAGCGGGCCACCGAGAGACCCAGTACTTC
>17|NA|TRBJ2-5|TRBV30|TRBD2
CAWSVGLAGARGETQYF
TGTGCCTGGAGTGTTGGTTTAGCGGGGGCTCGAGGAGAGACCCAGTACTTC
>14|once|TRBJ2-7|TRBV2|TRBD1
CASNRDRGTYEQYF
TGTGCCAGCAACCGGGACAGGGGTACCTACGAGCAGTACTTC
>13|NA|TRBJ2-7|TRBV6-5|NA
CASSYSMGLGQYF
TGTGCCAGCAGTTACTCGATGGGGCTCGGGCAGTACTTC
>15|NA|TRBJ2-7|TRBV4-1|TRBD2
CASSLTGGTTYEQYF
TGCGCCAGCAGCCTCACGGGGGGGACGACCTACGAGCAGTACTTC
>13|once|TRBJ1-6|TRBV2|NA
CASSPGLVSPLHF
TGTGCCAGCAGTCCGGGTTTAGTTTCACCCCTCCACTTT
>13|NA|TRBJ2-7|TRBV5-4|TRBD2
CASSSTGGGEQYF
TGTGCCAGCAGCTCAACGGGGGGTGGCGAGCAGTACTTC
>13|NA|TRBJ2-5|TRBV7-6|NA
CASSRGAQETQYF
TGTGCCAGCAGCCGCGGGGCCCAAGAGACCCAGTACTTC
>16|NA|TRBJ2-3|TRBV5-1|TRBD2
CASSFPLAGGTDTQYF
TGCGCCAGCAGCTTTCCTTTAGCGGGGGGCACAGATACGCAGTATTTT
>17|NA|TRBJ1-5|TRBV7-2|NA
CASSLLEGVSLRQPQHF
TGTGCCAGCAGCTTATTAGAGGGGGTCTCCCTGAGGCAGCCCCAGCATTTT
>16|NA|TRBJ2-7|TRBV5-1|NA
CASSLSSRTGSYEQYF
TGCGCCAGCAGCTTGTCGTCTAGAACAGGGTCCTACGAGCAGTACTTC
>16|NA|TRBJ2-7|TRBV4-3|TRBD2
CASSQGLAGVYYEQYF
TGCGCCAGCAGCCAGGGACTAGCGGGGGTTTACTACGAGCAGTACTTC
>15|NA|TRBJ1-6|TRBV5-6|NA
CASSLGGGNGSPLHF
TGTGCCAGCAGCTTGGGTGGAGGGAACGGTTCACCCCTCCACTTT
>16|NA|TRBJ2-2|TRBV5-6|TRBD1
CASSWRDRGYTGELFF
TGTGCCAGCAGCTGGCGGGACAGGGGCTACACCGGGGAGCTGTTTTTT
>17|NA|TRBJ2-1|TRBV9|TRBD2
CASSVAGVAGTYNEQFF
TGTGCCAGCAGCGTCGCCGGGGTAGCGGGGACGTACAATGAGCAGTTCTTC
>16|NA|TRBJ1-3|TRBV18|TRBD1
CASSPTGPFSGNTIYF
TGTGCCAGCTCACCGACAGGGCCCTTCTCTGGAAACACCATATATTTT
>18|NA|TRBJ2-3|TRBV4-3|TRBD2
CASSQATSGGYSTDTQYF
TGCGCCAGCAGCCAAGCAACTAGCGGGGGGTACAGCACAGATACGCAGTATTTT
>14|NA|TRBJ2-2|TRBV9|NA
CASSVETNVRELFF
TGTGCCAGCAGCGTCGAGACAAATGTCAGGGAGCTGTTTTTT
>17|NA|TRBJ2-2|TRBV9|TRBD1
CASSVHGTGDLTGELFF
TGTGCCAGCAGCGTACACGGGACAGGGGATTTAACCGGGGAGCTGTTTTTT
>14|NA|TRBJ1-4|TRBV7-9|NA
CASSDQGGNEKLFF
TGTGCCAGCAGCGATCAGGGTGGTAATGAAAAACTGTTTTTT
>17|once|TRBJ2-2|TRBV4-1|TRBD2
CASSQELVAGGRGELFF
TGCGCCAGCAGCCAAGAGCTGGTAGCGGGGGGGCGTGGGGAGCTGTTTTTT
>17|NA|TRBJ1-1|TRBV6-1|NA
CASSEVIWGGLNTEAFF
TGTGCCAGCAGTGAAGTTATTTGGGGGGGATTAAACACTGAAGCTTTCTTT
>14|NA|TRBJ2-7|TRBV15|NA
CATSKGGSAYEQYF
TGTGCCACCAGCAAAGGAGGGTCGGCCTACGAGCAGTACTTC
>15|NA|TRBJ1-2|TRBV27|NA
CASSRGRSVTNGYTF
TGTGCCAGCAGTCGTGGGAGATCGGTAACAAATGGCTACACCTTC
>14|NA|TRBJ1-1|TRBV4-3|NA
CASSQDRENTEAFF
TGCGCCAGCAGCCAAGATCGGGAGAACACTGAAGCTTTCTTT
>13|NA|TRBJ2-5|TRBV7-3|NA
CASSLRNQETQYF
TGTGCCAGCAGCTTGCGGAACCAAGAGACCCAGTACTTC
>12|few|TRBJ1-2|TRBV28|NA
CASSWWGVSYTF
TGTGCCAGCAGTTGGTGGGGGGTGAGCTACACCTTC
>15|NA|TRBJ1-2|TRBV30|TRBD1
CAWRVWGQTRYGYTF
TGTGCCTGGAGGGTTTGGGGACAGACCCGCTATGGCTACACCTTC
>14|NA|TRBJ2-1|TRBV18|NA
CASSPFSGKDEQFF
TGTGCCAGCTCACCCTTTTCAGGGAAGGATGAGCAGTTCTTC
>16|NA|TRBJ1-6|TRBV4-3|TRBD1
CASSQDTGTGFSPLHF
TGCGCCAGCAGCCAAGATACCGGGACAGGGTTTTCACCCCTCCACTTT
>13|NA|TRBJ2-5|TRBV7-9|NA
CASSFSGGETQYF
TGTGCCAGCAGCTTCTCAGGGGGGGAGACCCAGTACTTC
>14|once|TRBJ1-4|TRBV28|NA
CASSSQWGDEKLFF
TGTGCCAGCAGTTCACAGTGGGGGGATGAAAAACTGTTTTTT
>16|NA|TRBJ2-1|TRBV6-6|TRBD2
CASSPFLAGAYNEQFF
TGTGCCAGCAGTCCGTTTTTAGCGGGGGCCTACAATGAGCAGTTCTTC
>17|NA|TRBJ2-7|TRBV7-2|TRBD2
CASSLHSGLAGRAEQYF
TGTGCCAGCAGCCTCCATTCGGGACTAGCGGGGCGGGCGGAGCAGTACTTC
>15|NA|TRBJ1-6|TRBV7-2|TRBD1
CASSLIDRGNSPLHF
TGTGCCAGCAGCTTAATCGACAGGGGGAATTCACCCCTCCACTTT
>15|NA|TRBJ2-7|TRBV7-8|TRBD2
CASSFLLAGTYEQYF
TGTGCCAGCAGCTTTTTGCTAGCGGGAACCTACGAGCAGTACTTC
>18|NA|TRBJ2-2|TRBV15|TRBD2
CATSRFPPGLVNTGELFF
TGTGCCACCAGCAGATTTCCCCCGGGACTAGTTAACACCGGGGAGCTGTTTTTT
>17|once|TRBJ1-1|TRBV19|TRBD1
CASSIGGTGARNTEAFF
TGTGCCAGTAGTATAGGGGGGACAGGGGCGAGGAACACTGAAGCTTTCTTT
>13|NA|TRBJ2-2|TRBV11-2|NA
CASSRGLRGELFF
TGTGCCAGCAGCAGGGGACTTCGAGGGGAGCTGTTTTTT
>14|NA|TRBJ2-4|TRBV29-1|NA
CSVEMAQGFNIQYF
TGCAGCGTTGAAATGGCTCAGGGTTTTAACATTCAGTACTTC
>13|NA|TRBJ1-2|TRBV19|NA
CASSIAERYGYTF
TGTGCCAGTAGTATAGCGGAGCGATATGGCTACACCTTC
>14|NA|TRBJ2-3|TRBV19|TRBD2
CASSNSGSSDTQYF
TGTGCCAGTAGTAATAGCGGGTCCTCAGATACGCAGTATTTT
>14|NA|TRBJ2-7|TRBV7-9|TRBD1
CASSLSGQSYEQYF
TGTGCCAGCAGCTTATCGGGACAGTCCTACGAGCAGTACTTC